The rows below give T cell receptor beta chains drawn from one sample of a study of Ad26.COV2.S vaccination and SARS-CoV-2 variants. Generated by immunoSEQ multiplex PCR, the TCRdb table keeps only in-frame clones and is missing some. This table has around 400,000 clones, approximately 90% appearing once. Sample: peripheral blood, taken in a trial of Ad26.COV2.S vaccine versus placebo. These receptors were collected from a person between 18 and 65 years old who received the Ad26.COV2.S COVID-19 vaccine or a placebo. CDR3s include the opening cysteine and the closing phenylalanine or tryptophan. A D gene is named only where the DNA matches it firmly. Size is omitted from some rows. Given values are once, few, many or a class for expanded clones.

>NA|TRBV29-1|NA|TRBJ2-7
CSVYGSRGGGTYEQYF
TGCAGCGTCTACGGATCCAGGGGTGGAGGGACCTACGAGCAGTACTTC
>TRBD2|TRBV14|NA|TRBJ2-4
CASSQWGGAKNIQYF
TGTGCCAGCAGCCAATGGGGGGGAGCCAAAAACATTCAGTACTTC
>NA|TRBV6-1|NA|TRBJ1-2
CASSESRTNYGYTF
TGTGCCAGCAGTGAGTCCCGGACTAACTATGGCTACACCTTC
>TRBD1|TRBV5-4|NA|TRBJ2-1
CASSYGQGFYNEQFF
TGTGCCAGCAGTTACGGACAGGGGTTCTACAATGAGCAGTTCTTC
>TRBD1|TRBV7-9|NA|TRBJ1-2
CASSPIGTAYGYTF
TGTGCCAGCAGCCCGATAGGGACAGCCTATGGCTACACCTTC
>NA|TRBV6-5|NA|TRBJ2-3
CASSLTRSTDTQYF
TGTGCCAGCAGTTTGACAAGGAGCACAGATACGCAGTATTTT
>NA|TRBV14|NA|TRBJ2-5
CASSRRLVETQYF
TGTGCCAGCAGCCGCCGACTAGTAGAGACCCAGTACTTC
>TRBD1|TRBV14|NA|TRBJ2-4
CASRDDRGLAKNIQYF
TGTGCCAGCAGAGATGACAGGGGGTTAGCCAAAAACATTCAGTACTTC
>NA|TRBV7-2|NA|TRBJ2-7
CASSARDWGYEQYF
TGTGCCAGCAGCGCACGAGACTGGGGCTACGAGCAGTACTTC
>NA|TRBV7-6|NA|TRBJ1-1
CASSLAGMNTEAFF
TGTGCCAGCAGCTTGGCAGGAATGAACACTGAAGCTTTCTTT
>TRBD1|TRBV19|NA|TRBJ1-1
CASNLDREGEAFF
TGTGCCAGTAACCTGGACAGGGAGGGGGAAGCTTTCTTT
>NA|TRBV30|NA|TRBJ1-6
CAWSVTAYNSPLHF
TGTGCCTGGAGTGTCACAGCCTATAATTCACCCCTCCACTTT
>TRBD1|TRBV9|NA|TRBJ2-7
CASSTSGTGADEQYF
TGTGCCAGCAGCACGAGCGGGACAGGGGCCGATGAGCAGTACTTC
>TRBD2|TRBV30|NA|TRBJ2-7
CAWSRGLAGGIYEQYF
TGTGCCTGGAGTAGAGGACTAGCGGGAGGAATCTACGAGCAGTACTTC
>TRBD2|TRBV29-1|NA|TRBJ2-1
CSVEDQPGLAGDPTNEQFF
TGCAGCGTTGAAGATCAACCGGGACTAGCGGGAGACCCAACGAATGAGCAGTTCTTC
>TRBD2|TRBV18|NA|TRBJ2-3
CASSPLTSGGSDTQYF
TGTGCCAGCTCACCACTAACTAGCGGGGGTTCGGATACGCAGTATTTT
>NA|TRBV7-2|few|TRBJ1-5
CASSFTGHQPQHF
TGTGCCAGCAGCTTCACGGGGCATCAGCCCCAGCATTTT
>NA|TRBV5-6|NA|TRBJ2-1
CASSKTNEQFF
TGTGCCAGCAGCAAGACCAATGAGCAGTTCTTC
>NA|TRBV28|NA|TRBJ2-7
CASSSPPGRIYEQYF
TGTGCCAGCAGTTCACCTCCGGGACGAATCTACGAGCAGTACTTC
>NA|TRBV28|NA|TRBJ1-2
CASSLPNYGYTF
TGTGCCAGCAGTTTACCCAACTATGGCTACACCTTC
>NA|TRBV5-8|NA|TRBJ2-7
CASSVHRDLRDSYEQYF
TGTGCCAGCAGCGTACACAGGGATTTGAGGGACTCATACGAGCAGTACTTC
>NA|TRBV28|once|TRBJ1-5
CASTSSRGQPQHF
TGTGCCAGCACCTCTAGCCGGGGGCAGCCCCAGCATTTT
>NA|TRBV19|NA|TRBJ1-2
CASSPPRRGDGYGYTF
TGTGCCAGTAGCCCCCCAAGGAGGGGCGATGGGTATGGCTACACCTTC
>NA|TRBV15|NA|TRBJ2-7
CATSRDWESYSYEQYF
TGTGCCACCAGCAGAGATTGGGAATCGTACTCCTACGAGCAGTACTTC
>NA|TRBV5-8|NA|TRBJ1-6
CASSLNWAGVMAPLHF
TGTGCCAGCAGCTTGAATTGGGCAGGTGTCATGGCACCCCTCCACTTT
>TRBD2|TRBV24-1|NA|TRBJ2-1
CATSGTSGGRYNEQFF
TGTGCCACTTCCGGGACTAGCGGGGGGAGATACAATGAGCAGTTCTTC
>NA|TRBV2|once|TRBJ1-3
CASSDPNTGNTIYF
TGTGCCAGCAGTGACCCAAACACTGGAAACACCATATATTTT
>TRBD1|TRBV5-1|NA|TRBJ2-7
CASSWGTGDSYEQYF
TGCGCCAGCAGCTGGGGGACAGGGGATTCCTACGAGCAGTACTTC
>TRBD1|TRBV9|NA|TRBJ2-3
CASSLGTGGDTQYF
TGTGCCAGCAGCCTCGGGACAGGGGGAGATACGCAGTATTTT
>NA|TRBV7-2|NA|TRBJ1-1
CASSLPLISREGNTEAFF
TGTGCCAGCAGCTTACCATTGATCTCCCGGGAGGGGAACACTGAAGCTTTCTTT
>TRBD2|TRBV4-1|NA|TRBJ2-2
CASSRVLAEFTGELFF
TGCGCCAGCAGCCGAGTGCTAGCGGAGTTCACCGGGGAGCTGTTTTTT
>NA|TRBV30|once|TRBJ1-3
CAWTIGPISGNTIYF
TGTGCCTGGACAATCGGACCGATCTCTGGAAACACCATATATTTT
>NA|TRBV30|NA|TRBJ1-5
CAWSVLGDQPQHF
TGTGCCTGGAGTGTACTAGGGGATCAGCCCCAGCATTTT
>NA|TRBV30|NA|TRBJ1-2
CAWSGARDQYYGYTF
TGTGCCTGGAGTGGTGCCAGGGACCAATACTATGGCTACACCTTC
>NA|TRBV7-3|NA|TRBJ1-1
CASSSGRMNTEAFF
TGTGCCAGCAGCTCGGGACGGATGAACACTGAAGCTTTCTTT
>NA|TRBV21-1|NA|TRBJ1-1
CARMGLGAFF
TGTGCCAGGATGGGGCTCGGAGCTTTCTTT
>NA|TRBV6-4|NA|TRBJ2-2
CASSEQPNTGELFF
TGTGCCAGCAGTGAACAGCCAAACACCGGGGAGCTGTTTTTT
>NA|TRBV7-3|NA|TRBJ2-3
CASSSTQASTDTQYF
TGTGCCAGCAGCTCCACCCAAGCTAGCACAGATACGCAGTATTTT
>NA|TRBV7-3|NA|TRBJ2-7
CASSLRWGDTYEQYF
TGTGCCAGCAGCTTAAGGTGGGGGGATACCTACGAGCAGTACTTC
>TRBD1|TRBV4-2|NA|TRBJ2-6
CASSQGEGGGANVLTF
TGTGCCAGCAGCCAAGGGGAAGGGGGCGGGGCCAACGTCCTGACTTTC
>TRBD2|TRBV5-1|NA|TRBJ2-3
CASSPTSARTDTQYF
TGCGCCAGCAGCCCGACTAGCGCTCGCACAGATACGCAGTATTTT
>NA|TRBV4-1|NA|TRBJ2-1
CASTLREYSYNEQFF
TGCGCCAGCACCCTCCGGGAGTACTCCTACAATGAGCAGTTCTTC
>NA|TRBV6-5|NA|TRBJ1-2
CASSLGLLSDYGYTF
TGTGCCAGCAGCCTAGGACTCCTCTCCGACTATGGCTACACCTTC
>NA|TRBV18|NA|TRBJ2-7
CASSPSLRGSYEQYF
TGTGCCAGCTCACCAAGTTTGCGGGGCTCCTACGAGCAGTACTTC
>TRBD2|TRBV12-3/TRBV12-4|NA|TRBJ2-3
CASRNSGRREYF
TGTGCCAGCAGAAATAGCGGGAGAAGAGAGTATTTT
>TRBD2|TRBV11-2|NA|TRBJ2-7
CASSAAKREWTTGEQYF
TGTGCCAGCAGCGCAGCCAAGCGGGAGTGGACTACGGGCGAGCAGTACTTC
>TRBD2|TRBV19|NA|TRBJ2-1
CASRRTSGFNEQFF
TGTGCCAGTAGGCGGACTAGCGGGTTCAATGAGCAGTTCTTC
>NA|TRBV7-2|NA|TRBJ1-6
CASSPGGVNSPLHF
TGTGCCAGCAGCCCCGGGGGCGTTAATTCACCCCTCCACTTT
>NA|TRBV25-1|NA|TRBJ1-2
CASSEGWGGTGYTF
TGTGCCAGCAGTGAAGGTTGGGGGGGGACCGGCTACACCTTC
>TRBD1|TRBV9|NA|TRBJ1-1
CASSAGDRDTEAFF
TGTGCCAGCAGCGCCGGGGACAGGGACACTGAAGCTTTCTTT
>NA|TRBV4-3|NA|TRBJ2-3
CASSLRVSSTDTQYF
TGCGCCAGCAGCCTGAGGGTCTCTAGCACAGATACGCAGTATTTT
>NA|TRBV18|NA|TRBJ2-5
CASSPPGGPPEETQYF
TGTGCCAGCTCACCACCCGGGGGACCGCCCGAGGAGACCCAGTACTTC
>NA|TRBV4-3|NA|TRBJ2-3
CASSQEDRGSIDTQYF
TGCGCCAGCAGCCAAGAAGATAGGGGATCCATAGATACGCAGTATTTT
>TRBD1|TRBV16|NA|TRBJ2-7
CASSLTGTEQYF
TGTGCCAGCAGCCTGACAGGGACCGAGCAGTACTTC